The source of this TCR beta chain is a study of T cells of healthy individuals (dated by TCRdb to 2017 to 2018). The library relied on 5' RACE. The data were produced on an Illumina MiSeq. Starting from the raw public reads, TCRdb applied fastp trimming at Q25, assembled clones with MiXCR and retained in-frame beta chains. Rows matching on CDR3 protein sequence are summarized as one entry with the most common DNA and genes. The sample profile shows approximately 50,000 distinct CDR3 sequences; over 12% of them were found once. Jointly, the top ten make up around 16% of the sample. V was cut back by 8 bases and J by 8 bases, leaving a gap of 12 bases between them. The germline V gene gives CDR1 as MDHEN and CDR2 as SYDVKM. CDR3 length: 11 amino acids, cysteine to phenylalanine. The only DNA kept is the CDR3, 33 bases in frame from the first base. Note on this clonotype: Its antigen remains undetermined. Per-nucleotide qualities are absent, and no much larger clonotype sits a single base away.

This sequence was found in a human donor in good health. The chain joins TRBV28 to TRBJ1-2; TRBD1 could be the D gene, as 6 bases match. The bases read TGTGCCAGCCGACAGGAACGGGGCTACACCTTC. Its translation reads: CASRQERGYTF.